The 2 T cell receptor beta chains below were found in one sample sequenced in a study of CD8+CD57+ T cells in acquired aplastic anemia. TCR beta VDJ and CDR3 were profiled, and genomic DNA was the template. Via MiXCR, TCRdb re-called the reads, giving one row per CDR3 protein. The data hold 250,000 to 350,000 distinct CDR3 sequences, with around three fifths observed a single time. The sequencing sample was made of sorted CD4+, CD8+, or CD8+CD57+ T cells (not recorded which) from PBMCs. The receptors come from a human donor with severe aplastic anemia or a healthy control (not recorded which).

This clonotype was seen a handful of times. The chain recombines TRBV24-1 with TRBJ1-5, with D maybe TRBD1 (5 bases). CDR1 and CDR2 (germline): KGHDR, SFDVKD. This CDR3 spans 13 amino acids. V lost 5 bases and J lost 7, with 11 bases in between. The CDR3 region is CATSGGWGQPQHF. The CDR3 nucleotides read TGTGCCACCAGTGGAGGGTGGGGGCAGCCCCAGCATTTT.

The V call is TRBV20-1, the J call TRBJ2-3; 13 bases match TRBD2. The V and J ends lost 5 bases and 3 bases, in that order; junction bases with no gene match: 11. CDR1 is DFQATT, CDR2 SNEGSKA, per germline (reference sequence). CDR3 length: 17 amino acids. CDR3 in DNA: TGCAGTGCTCAGTCCGGGACTAGCGGGGTTCCAACAGATACGCAGTATTTT. Translating it yields CSAQSGTSGVPTDTQYF.